This TCR beta chain is from a study of cytomegalovirus exposure and HLA in healthy donors. The study, taken as a whole, reports: With later analysis, a missense DCLRE1C variant became linked to TCR beta V- and J-gene trimming. Clonal expansion, a later analysis showed, was greater in HLA-associated TCR beta chains than in equally common others. Donors belonging to an Asian-associated ancestry cluster reportedly showed fewer N-insertions in productive TCRs than the roughly 670-donor mean, according to what a later analysis found.

Of note for this clone: Its specificity is not known.

Nominally healthy donors were sampled, though unrecorded immune exposures were likely. CDR1 is MDHEN and CDR2 is SYDVKM in the germline V gene. The CDR3 extends over 14 amino acids. V lost 5 bases to trimming and J lost 10 bases; unmatched junction nucleotides: 7. 60 Vbeta and 13 Jbeta primers were used in PCR. Clones were read by immunoSEQ multiplex PCR, and TCRdb kept only the in-frame ones, dropping some. The sample includes over 110,000 clones, approximately 78% of them seen just once. The rearrangement joins TRBV28 to TRBJ2-1; 11 bases are a match to TRBD2. This TCR was sampled from a woman aged 40-49 years in good health and CMV-seropositive. The sequenced sample was PBMCs. In nucleotides, the CDR3 is TGTGCCAGCAGTCCCGGGACTAGCGGTCGGGAGCAGTTCTTC. It translates to CASSPGTSGREQFF.